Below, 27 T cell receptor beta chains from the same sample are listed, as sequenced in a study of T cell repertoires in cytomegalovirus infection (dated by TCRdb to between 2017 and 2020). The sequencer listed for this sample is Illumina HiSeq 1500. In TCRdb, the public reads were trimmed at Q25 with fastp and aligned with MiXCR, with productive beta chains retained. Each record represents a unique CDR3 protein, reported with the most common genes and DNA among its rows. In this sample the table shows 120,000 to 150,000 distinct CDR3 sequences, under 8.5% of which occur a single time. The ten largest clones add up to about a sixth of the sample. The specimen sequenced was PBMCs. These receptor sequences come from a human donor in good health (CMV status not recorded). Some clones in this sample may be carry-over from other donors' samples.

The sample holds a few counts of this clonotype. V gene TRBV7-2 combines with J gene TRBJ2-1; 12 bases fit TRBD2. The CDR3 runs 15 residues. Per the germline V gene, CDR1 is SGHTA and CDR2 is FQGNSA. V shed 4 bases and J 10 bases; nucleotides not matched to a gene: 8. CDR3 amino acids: CASSSGRTSGVEQFF. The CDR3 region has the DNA TGTGCCAGCAGCTCCGGGCGGACTAGCGGGGTAGAGCAGTTCTTC.

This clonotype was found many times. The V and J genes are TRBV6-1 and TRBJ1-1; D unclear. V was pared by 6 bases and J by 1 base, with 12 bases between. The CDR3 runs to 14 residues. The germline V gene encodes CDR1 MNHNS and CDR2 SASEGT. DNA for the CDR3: TGTGCCAGCAGACGACTGGGCCCGAACACTGAAGCTTTCTTT. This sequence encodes CASRRLGPNTEAFF.

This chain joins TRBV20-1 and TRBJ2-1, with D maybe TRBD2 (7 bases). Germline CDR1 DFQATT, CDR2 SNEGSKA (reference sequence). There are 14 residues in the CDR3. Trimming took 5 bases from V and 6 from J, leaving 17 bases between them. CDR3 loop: CSAGGANVVNEQFF. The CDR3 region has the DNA TGCAGTGCTGGGGGGGCCAACGTGGTCAATGAGCAGTTCTTC.

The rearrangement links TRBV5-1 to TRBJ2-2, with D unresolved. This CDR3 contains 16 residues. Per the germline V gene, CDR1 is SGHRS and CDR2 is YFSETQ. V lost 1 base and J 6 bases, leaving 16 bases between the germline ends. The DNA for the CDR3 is TGCGCCAGCAGCTTGAACGGACCCAACGACCCCGGGGAGCTGTTTTTT. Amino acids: CASSLNGPNDPGELFF.

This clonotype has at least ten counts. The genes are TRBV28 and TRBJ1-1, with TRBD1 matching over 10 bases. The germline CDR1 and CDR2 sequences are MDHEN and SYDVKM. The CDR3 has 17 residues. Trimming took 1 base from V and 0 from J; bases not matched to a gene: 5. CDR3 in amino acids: CASSLSRDRGLNTEAFF. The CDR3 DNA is TGTGCCAGCAGTTTATCGAGAGACAGGGGGCTGAACACTGAAGCTTTCTTT.

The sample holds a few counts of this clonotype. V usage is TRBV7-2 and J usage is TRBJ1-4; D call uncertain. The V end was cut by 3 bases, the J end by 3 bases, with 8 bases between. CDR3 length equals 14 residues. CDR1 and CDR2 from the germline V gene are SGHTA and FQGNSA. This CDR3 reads CASSFEVANEKLFF. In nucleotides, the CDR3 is TGTGCCAGCAGCTTCGAAGTGGCTAATGAAAAACTGTTTTTT.

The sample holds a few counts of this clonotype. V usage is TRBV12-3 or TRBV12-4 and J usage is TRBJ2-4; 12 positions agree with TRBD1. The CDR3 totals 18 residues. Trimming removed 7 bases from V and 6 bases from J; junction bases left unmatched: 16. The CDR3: CASTSGTGGPPSLNIQYF. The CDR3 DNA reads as TGTGCCAGCACCTCCGGGACAGGGGGCCCCCCGTCCTTAAACATTCAGTACTTC.

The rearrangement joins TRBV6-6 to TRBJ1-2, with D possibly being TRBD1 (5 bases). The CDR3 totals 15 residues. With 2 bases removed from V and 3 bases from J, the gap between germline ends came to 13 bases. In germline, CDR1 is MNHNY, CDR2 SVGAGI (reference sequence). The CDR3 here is CASSYTSVGDYGYTF. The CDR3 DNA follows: TGTGCCAGCAGTTACACTTCCGTAGGGGACTATGGCTACACCTTC.

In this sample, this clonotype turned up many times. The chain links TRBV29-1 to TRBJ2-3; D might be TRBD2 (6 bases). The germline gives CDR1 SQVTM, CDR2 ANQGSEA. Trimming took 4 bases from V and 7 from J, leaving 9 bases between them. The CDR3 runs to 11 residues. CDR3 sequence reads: CSVVGDYTQYF. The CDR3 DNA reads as TGCAGCGTTGTAGGGGACTATACGCAGTATTTT.

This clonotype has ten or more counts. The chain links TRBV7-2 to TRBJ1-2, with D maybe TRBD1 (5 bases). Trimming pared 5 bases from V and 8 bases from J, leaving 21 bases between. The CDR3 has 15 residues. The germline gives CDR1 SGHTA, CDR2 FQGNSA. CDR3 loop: CASSRSPGPGDGYTF. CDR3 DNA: TGTGCCAGCAGCCGATCTCCGGGCCCCGGGGACGGCTACACCTTC. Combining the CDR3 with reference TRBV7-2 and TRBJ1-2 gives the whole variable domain GAGVSQSPSNKVTEKGKDVELRCDPISGHTALYWYRQSLGQGLEFLIYFQGNSAPDKSGLPSDRFSAERTGGSVSTLTIQRTQQEDSAVYLCASSRSPGPGDGYTFGSGTRLTVV.

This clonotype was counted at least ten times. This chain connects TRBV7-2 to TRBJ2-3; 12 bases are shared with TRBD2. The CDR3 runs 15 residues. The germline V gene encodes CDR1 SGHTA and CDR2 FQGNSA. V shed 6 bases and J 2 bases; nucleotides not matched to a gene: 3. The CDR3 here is CASRRLAGDTDTQYF. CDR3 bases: TGTGCCAGCAGACGACTAGCGGGGGACACAGATACGCAGTATTTT.

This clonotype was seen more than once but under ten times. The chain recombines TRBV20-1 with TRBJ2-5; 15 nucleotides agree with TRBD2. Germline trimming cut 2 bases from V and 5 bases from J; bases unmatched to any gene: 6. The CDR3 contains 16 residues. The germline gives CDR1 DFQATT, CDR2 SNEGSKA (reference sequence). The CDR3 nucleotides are TGCAGTGCTAGACGGACTAGCGGGGGGGCCCAGGAGACCCAGTACTTC. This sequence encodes CSARRTSGGAQETQYF.

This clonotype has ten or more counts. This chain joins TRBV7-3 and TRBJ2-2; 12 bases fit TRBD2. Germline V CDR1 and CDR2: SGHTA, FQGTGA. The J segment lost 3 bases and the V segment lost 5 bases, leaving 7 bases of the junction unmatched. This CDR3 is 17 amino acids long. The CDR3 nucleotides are TGTGCCAGCAGCAGGACTAGCGGGGAGATTTACACCGGGGAGCTGTTTTTT. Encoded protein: CASSRTSGEIYTGELFF.

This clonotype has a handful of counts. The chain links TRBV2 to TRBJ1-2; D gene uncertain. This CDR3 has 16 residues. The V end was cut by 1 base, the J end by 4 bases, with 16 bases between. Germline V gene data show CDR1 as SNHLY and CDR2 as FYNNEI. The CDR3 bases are TGTGCCAGCAGTGAAGTTGCGGGAACTCTAGGCTATGGCTACACCTTC. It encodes CASSEVAGTLGYGYTF.

This CDR3 is CAISSTDPDNTGELFF. CDR3 sequence (DNA): TGTGCCATCAGTTCTACCGATCCCGACAACACCGGGGAGCTGTTTTTT. This chain joins TRBV10-3 and TRBJ2-2; D uncertain. CDR1 ENHRY and CDR2 SYGVKD come from the germline V gene. Trimming stripped 5 bases from V and 2 bases from J, with 15 bases between. This CDR3 has 16 amino acids.

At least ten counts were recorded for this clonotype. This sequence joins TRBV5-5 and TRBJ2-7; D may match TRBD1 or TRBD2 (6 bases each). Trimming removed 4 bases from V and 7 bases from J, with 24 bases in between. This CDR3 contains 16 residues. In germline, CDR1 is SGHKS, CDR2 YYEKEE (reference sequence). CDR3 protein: CASSTLGEPRGHEQYF. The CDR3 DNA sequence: TGTGCCAGCAGCACCCTGGGGGAGCCTCGGGGGCATGAGCAGTACTTC.

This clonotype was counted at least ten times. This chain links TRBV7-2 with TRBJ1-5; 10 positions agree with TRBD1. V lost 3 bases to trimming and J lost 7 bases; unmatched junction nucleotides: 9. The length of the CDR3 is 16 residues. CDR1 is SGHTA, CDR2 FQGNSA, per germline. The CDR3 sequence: CASSLTGGAGQQPQHF. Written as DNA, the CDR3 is TGTGCCAGCAGCTTGACAGGGGGCGCCGGGCAACAGCCCCAGCATTTT.

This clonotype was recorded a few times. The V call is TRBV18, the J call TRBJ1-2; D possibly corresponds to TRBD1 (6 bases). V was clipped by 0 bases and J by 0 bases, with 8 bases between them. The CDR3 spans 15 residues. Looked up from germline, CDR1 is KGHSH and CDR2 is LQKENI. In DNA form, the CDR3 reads TGTGCCAGCTCACCACCGGGACACCCTAACTATGGCTACACCTTC. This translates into CASSPPGHPNYGYTF.

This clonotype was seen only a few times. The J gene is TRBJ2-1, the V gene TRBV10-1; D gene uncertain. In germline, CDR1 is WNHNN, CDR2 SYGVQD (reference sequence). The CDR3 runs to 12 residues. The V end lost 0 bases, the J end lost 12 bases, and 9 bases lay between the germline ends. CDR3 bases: TGCGCCAGCAGTGAGTCTCGGCAGAGGCAGTTCTTC. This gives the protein CASSESRQRQFF.

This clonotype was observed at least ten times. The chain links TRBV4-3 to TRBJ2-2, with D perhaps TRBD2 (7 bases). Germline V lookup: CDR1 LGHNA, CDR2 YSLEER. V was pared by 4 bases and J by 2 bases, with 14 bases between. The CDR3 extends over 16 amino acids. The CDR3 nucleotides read TGCGCCAGCAGCCGTCAGGCGGGGGCAAACACCGGGGAGCTGTTTTTT. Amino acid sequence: CASSRQAGANTGELFF.

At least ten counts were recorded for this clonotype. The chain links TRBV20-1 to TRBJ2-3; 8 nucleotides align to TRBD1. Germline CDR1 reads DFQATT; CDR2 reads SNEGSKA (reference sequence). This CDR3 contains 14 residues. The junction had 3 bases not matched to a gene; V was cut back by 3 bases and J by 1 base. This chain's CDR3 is CSASLGQGTDTQYF. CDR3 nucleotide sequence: TGCAGTGCTAGCCTGGGACAGGGCACAGATACGCAGTATTTT.

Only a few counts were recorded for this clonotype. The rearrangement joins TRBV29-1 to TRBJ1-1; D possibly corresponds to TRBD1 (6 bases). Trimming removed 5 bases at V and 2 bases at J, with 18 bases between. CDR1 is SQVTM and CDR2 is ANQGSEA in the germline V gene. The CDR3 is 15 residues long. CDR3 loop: CSVRRFTGLNTEAFF. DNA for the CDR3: TGCAGCGTTCGCCGATTTACAGGGCTCAACACTGAAGCTTTCTTT.

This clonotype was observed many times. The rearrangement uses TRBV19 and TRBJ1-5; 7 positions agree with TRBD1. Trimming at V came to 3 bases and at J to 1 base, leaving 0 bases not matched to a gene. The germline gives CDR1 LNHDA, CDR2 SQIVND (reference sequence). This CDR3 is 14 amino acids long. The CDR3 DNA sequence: TGTGCCAGTAGTATGGGACAGAGCAATCAGCCCCAGCATTTT. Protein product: CASSMGQSNQPQHF.

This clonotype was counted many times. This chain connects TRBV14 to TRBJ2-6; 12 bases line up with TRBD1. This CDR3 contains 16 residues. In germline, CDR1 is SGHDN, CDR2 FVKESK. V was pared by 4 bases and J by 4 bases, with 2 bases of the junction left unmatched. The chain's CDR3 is CASSRDRGLGANVLTF. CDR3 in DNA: TGTGCCAGCAGCCGGGACAGGGGGCTCGGGGCCAACGTCCTGACTTTC. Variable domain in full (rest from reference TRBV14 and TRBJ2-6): EAGVTQFPSHSVIEKGQTVTLRCDPISGHDNLYWYRRVMGKEIKFLLHFVKESKQDESGMPNNRFLAERTGGTYSTLKVQPAELEDSGVYFCASSRDRGLGANVLTFGAGSRLTVL.

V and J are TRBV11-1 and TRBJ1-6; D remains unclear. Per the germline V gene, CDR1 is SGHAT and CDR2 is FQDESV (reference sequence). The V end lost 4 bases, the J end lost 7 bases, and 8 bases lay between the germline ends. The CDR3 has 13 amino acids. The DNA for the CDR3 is TGTGCCAGCAGCTCACGTTTGAATTCACCCCTCCACTTT. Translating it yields CASSSRLNSPLHF.

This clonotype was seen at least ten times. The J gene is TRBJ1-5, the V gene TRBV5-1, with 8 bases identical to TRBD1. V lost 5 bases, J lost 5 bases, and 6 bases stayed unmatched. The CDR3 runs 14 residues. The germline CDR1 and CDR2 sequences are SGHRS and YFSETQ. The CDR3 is CASSSGGLDQPQHF. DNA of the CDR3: TGCGCCAGCAGTTCAGGGGGCTTGGATCAGCCCCAGCATTTT.

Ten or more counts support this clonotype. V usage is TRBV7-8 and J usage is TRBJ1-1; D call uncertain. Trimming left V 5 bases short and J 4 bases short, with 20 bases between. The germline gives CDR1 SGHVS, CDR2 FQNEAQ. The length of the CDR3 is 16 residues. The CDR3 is CASSPDSIKKGTEAFF. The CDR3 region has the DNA TGTGCCAGCAGCCCAGACTCCATTAAGAAAGGCACTGAAGCTTTCTTT.